These 11 T cell receptor beta chains share one sample of origin, sequenced in a study of identical twins. MiXCR, run by TCRdb on the 5' RACE reads, gives a single entry per CDR3 protein. The table lists some 690,000 distinct CDR3 sequences, 21% of them singletons. These records were also assigned to another study, of T cells expressing NK-cell markers.

Sequenced material: PBMCs. The receptor set was obtained from a young woman in good health.

V is TRBV25-1 and J is TRBJ2-2, with D perhaps matching TRBD1 or TRBD2 (5 bases each). This CDR3 has 14 residues. The V gene lost 8 bases and the J gene lost 4 bases, with 14 bases spanning the gap. Looked up from germline, CDR1 is MGHDK and CDR2 is SYGVNS. The CDR3 DNA sequence: TGTGCCAGCTCCTTCGGGGACGCCACCGGGGAGCTGTTTTTT. Its protein product is CASSFGDATGELFF. Full variable domain (rest looked up from reference TRBV25-1 and TRBJ2-2): EADIYQTPRYLVIGTGKKITLECSQTMGHDKMYWYQQDPGMELHLIHYSYGVNSTEKGDLSSESTVSRIRTEHFPLTLESARPSHTSQYLCASSFGDATGELFFGEGSRLTVL.

This clonotype was picked up a small number of times. This chain links TRBV6-1 with TRBJ2-3; D gene unclear. Trimming took off 10 bases at V and 3 bases at J, with 17 bases between the two ends. The CDR3 has 14 residues. The germline gives CDR1 MNHNS, CDR2 SASEGT. CDR3 nucleotide sequence: TGTGCCACTCGCCCCGACTTAGGGACAGATACGCAGTATTTT. It codes for CATRPDLGTDTQYF.

V is TRBV12-3 or TRBV12-4 and J is TRBJ2-3; D not certain. The CDR3 loop spans 16 amino acids. The V gene lost 6 bases and the J gene lost 0 bases, with 16 bases spanning the gap. CDR3 DNA: TGTGCCAGCAGCCCCCGAGGAGCCCCTAGCACAGATACGCAGTATTTT. Translated, it gives CASSPRGAPSTDTQYF.

This clonotype was counted many times. The J gene is TRBJ1-2, the V gene TRBV9; TRBD1 matches 7 bases. The CDR3 has 15 residues. Germline lookup yields CDR1 SGDLS and CDR2 YYNGEE. The J segment lost 2 bases and the V segment lost 4 bases, leaving 8 bases of the junction unmatched. The CDR3 DNA reads TGTGCCAGCAGCTCTTTAGACAGGGCCAACTATGGCTACACCTTC. Translating gives CASSSLDRANYGYTF.

This rearrangement joins TRBV12-3 or TRBV12-4 to TRBJ2-3; TRBD2 agrees at 10 bases. The V segment lost 5 bases and the J segment 1 base; nucleotides outside the gene matches: 12. The CDR3 is 18 amino acids. The CDR3 nucleotides are TGTGCCAGCAGTCCTACAGATACTAGCGGGGATCGCACAGATACGCAGTATTTT. Amino acid sequence: CASSPTDTSGDRTDTQYF.

The chain has TRBV6-1 and TRBJ1-6, with TRBD1 as a possible D gene (6 bases). Germline V gene sequence: CDR1 MNHNS, CDR2 SASEGT. CDR3 length: 15 residues. V was shortened by 6 bases and J by 8 bases, with 17 bases between the two germline ends. The CDR3 loop reads CASRPGHLSHSPLHF. The CDR3, as DNA: TGTGCCAGCAGGCCGGGACACCTTTCCCATTCACCCCTCCACTTT.

This clonotype showed up just a few times. The V and J genes are TRBV19 and TRBJ1-2; D gene uncertain. Germline V gene data show CDR1 as LNHDA and CDR2 as SQIVND (reference sequence). V shed 3 bases and J shed 1 base, with 12 bases lying between them. The length of the CDR3 is 15 residues. DNA of the CDR3: TGTGCCAGTAGTATGCTGGAGGGATATAACTATGGCTACACCTTC. It specifies CASSMLEGYNYGYTF.

The table lists this clonotype with a few counts. This rearrangement joins TRBV29-1 to TRBJ2-7; 7 positions match TRBD1. Germline V gives CDR1 SQVTM, CDR2 ANQGSEA. The ends lost 4 bases at V and 7 bases at J; junction bases unmatched: 16. The CDR3 is 15 amino acids. CDR3 in amino acids: CSVGPGTGVFGEQYF. CDR3 in DNA: TGCAGCGTTGGGCCCGGAACAGGGGTCTTTGGGGAGCAGTACTTC.

V and J are TRBV12-3 or TRBV12-4 and TRBJ2-3, with TRBD2 identical over 8 bases. The CDR3 contains 16 residues. J was trimmed by 2 bases and V by 8 bases; bases with no gene match: 12. The chain's CDR3 is CASERAAGGSTDTQYF. CDR3 in DNA: TGTGCCAGCGAACGGGCGGCGGGGGGCTCCACAGATACGCAGTATTTT.

The chain is built from TRBV27 and TRBJ2-3; 8 bases map to TRBD2. The germline gives CDR1 MNHEY, CDR2 SMNVEV (reference sequence). V gave up 5 bases and J gave up 6 bases; unmatched junction bases: 7. The CDR3 spans 14 residues. The CDR3 DNA follows: TGTGCCAGCAGTCCCCGGGGGGGCGTGGATACGCAGTATTTT. It encodes CASSPRGGVDTQYF.

The table lists this clonotype with many counts. The chain carries TRBV6-5 and TRBJ2-6; no definite D call. Germline V gives CDR1 MNHEY, CDR2 SVGAGI. This CDR3 is built from 18 residues. Between the trimmed V and J ends, which lost 1 base and 0 bases, there was a span of 13 bases. The CDR3, as DNA: TGTGCCAGCAGTTACTTCGCCGACCGGGTCTCTGGGGCCAACGTCCTGACTTTC. Translation gives CASSYFADRVSGANVLTF.